The 21 T cell receptor beta chains given below trace back to one sample, sequenced in a study of T cells in localized non-small cell lung cancer. Clones were sequenced by immunoSEQ multiplex PCR, and TCRdb holds only the in-frame ones, with some missing. Among some 71,000 clones listed, approximately 84% were seen once. The source material was peripheral blood, sampled before any cancer treatment. Receptor source: a female donor of 60 years or more with stage I lung adenocarcinoma.

The chain has TRBV21-1 and TRBJ2-7. TRBV21-1 is assigned pseudogene status. The CDR3 spans 12 residues. CDR3 bases: TGTGCCAGCAGCACCCCCCCTGGGGAGCAGTACTTC. This sequence encodes CASSTPPGEQYF.

The chain joins TRBV11-2 to TRBJ2-5; TRBD1 agrees at 7 bases. There are 15 residues in the CDR3. Germline V lookup: CDR1 SGHAT, CDR2 FQNNGV. J gave up 4 bases and V 2 bases, and 7 bases lay outside the gene matches. CDR3 residues: CASSLNGRGSETQYF. The CDR3 nucleotides read TGTGCCAGCAGCTTAAACGGCAGGGGGTCAGAGACCCAGTACTTC.

This clone was seen only a few times. This sequence joins TRBV29-1 and TRBJ1-2, with 9 nucleotides matching TRBD1. The CDR3 length is 13 residues. The J segment lost 6 bases and the V segment lost 3 bases, leaving 5 bases of the junction unmatched. Germline CDR1 is SQVTM and CDR2 is ANQGSEA. CDR3 residues: CSVERGTGNGYTF. The CDR3 DNA reads TGCAGCGTTGAGCGCGGGACAGGGAATGGCTACACCTTC.

The chain couples TRBV7-6 to TRBJ1-2, with D possibly matching TRBD1 (5 bases). V was trimmed by 5 bases and J by 4 bases, leaving 11 bases between them. The germline V gene encodes CDR1 SGHVS and CDR2 FNYEAQ. This CDR3 has 13 residues. The CDR3 reads CASSVQGAYGYTF. For the CDR3, the DNA is TGTGCCAGCAGCGTTCAGGGCGCCTATGGCTACACCTTC.

In its sample, this clone was seen once. The rearrangement joins TRBV19 to TRBJ1-2; D not certain. This CDR3 spans 12 amino acids. Trimming shortened V by 5 bases and J by 4 bases, and 8 bases separated the two germline ends. Per the germline V gene, CDR1 is LNHDA and CDR2 is SQIVND (reference sequence). This CDR3 is CASSVKAYGYTF. The CDR3 DNA reads as TGTGCCAGTAGTGTGAAAGCCTATGGCTACACCTTC.

The chain employs TRBV5-1 and TRBJ1-4; the D gene is possibly TRBD1 (5 bases). Germline V gives CDR1 SGHRS, CDR2 YFSETQ. The V end lost 5 bases, the J end lost 2 bases, and 13 bases lay between the germline ends. This CDR3 is 15 amino acids long. The CDR3 spells CASRPTGGTNEKLFF. CDR3 nucleotide sequence: TGCGCCAGCAGGCCTACAGGCGGTACTAATGAAAAACTGTTTTTT.

This chain links TRBV18 with TRBJ2-5, with TRBD2 matching over 8 bases. The CDR3 sequence is 13 residues long. Germline V gene sequence: CDR1 KGHSH, CDR2 LQKENI. The ends lost 3 bases at V and 3 bases at J; junction bases unmatched: 0. CDR3 in DNA: TGTGCCAGCTCACCGGGACTAGAAGAGACCCAGTACTTC. This sequence encodes CASSPGLEETQYF.

The rearrangement links TRBV6-6 to TRBJ2-7; 9 bases agree with TRBD1. V dropped 5 bases and J dropped 2; count of bases not matched to a gene: 4. CDR1 is MNHNY, CDR2 SVGAGI, per germline (reference sequence). This CDR3 spans 14 amino acids. The CDR3 nucleotides are TGTGCCAGCAGTCCCCGACAGGGGGCCTACGAGCAGTACTTC. This codes for CASSPRQGAYEQYF.

This chain links TRBV6-1 with TRBJ2-3; no firm D call. The CDR3 spans 13 residues. The germline V and J ends were trimmed by 5 bases and 11 bases, with 17 bases remaining between them. Per the germline V gene, CDR1 is MNHNS and CDR2 is SASEGT. The CDR3 spells CASSRRVPPEQYF. The CDR3 region has the DNA TGTGCCAGCAGTCGAAGGGTCCCCCCAGAGCAGTATTTT.

V and J are TRBV6-5 and TRBJ1-1; 9 bases fit TRBD1. Germline V gives CDR1 MNHEY, CDR2 SVGAGI. V was clipped by 4 bases and J by 5 bases; unmatched bases: 11. The CDR3 contains 16 residues. CDR3 residues: CASSLTFTGGGTEAFF. CDR3 DNA: TGTGCCAGCAGTTTAACGTTCACAGGGGGCGGAACTGAAGCTTTCTTT.

The chain recombines TRBV7-2 with TRBJ2-3; 7 bases are shared with TRBD2. This CDR3 contains 15 residues. V shed 3 bases and J 0 bases; nucleotides not matched to a gene: 3. Germline values: CDR1 SGHTA, CDR2 FQGNSA. The DNA for the CDR3 is TGTGCCAGCAGCTTCCGGGGGGTCAGCACAGATACGCAGTATTTT. It specifies CASSFRGVSTDTQYF.

The J gene is TRBJ2-1, the V gene TRBV27, with TRBD2 identical over 9 bases. This CDR3 contains 18 residues. Trimming at V came to 5 bases and at J to 0 bases, leaving 11 bases not matched to a gene. From germline, CDR1 is MNHEY and CDR2 SMNVEV (reference sequence). The CDR3 nucleotides read TGTGCCAGCAGTCATCTAGCGGGGCGGGAGGGCTCCTACAATGAGCAGTTCTTC. Its protein is CASSHLAGREGSYNEQFF.

The chain joins TRBV11-2 to TRBJ1-2; 11 bases align to TRBD1. Looked up from germline, CDR1 is SGHAT and CDR2 is FQNNGV. V shed 5 bases and J 6 bases; nucleotides not matched to a gene: 8. This CDR3 spans 15 amino acids. The CDR3 nucleotides are TGTGCCAGCAGCCCGATCCGGACAGGGGGCGATGGCTACACCTTC. It encodes CASSPIRTGGDGYTF. Using reference TRBV11-2 and TRBJ1-2 for the parts outside the CDR3, the full variable domain is EAGVAQSPRYKIIEKRQSVAFWCNPISGHATLYWYQQILGQGPKLLIQFQNNGVVDDSQLPKDRFSAERLKGVDSTLKIQPAKLEDSAVYLCASSPIRTGGDGYTFGSGTRLTVV.

This clone was found once. V gene TRBV9 combines with J gene TRBJ2-7; D may be TRBD1 (5 bases). The CDR3 consists of 14 residues. The germline CDR1 and CDR2 sequences are SGDLS and YYNGEE. V lost 0 bases to trimming and J lost 0 bases, with 7 bases between them. The CDR3 DNA is TGTGCCAGCAGCGTAGGGGGCAGCTCCTACGAGCAGTACTTC. As protein: CASSVGGSSYEQYF.

The chain uses TRBV5-1 and TRBJ1-6, with no clear D. This CDR3 comprises 12 residues. Trimming took off 4 bases at V and 10 bases at J, with 9 bases between the two ends. The V gene's germline CDR1 is SGHRS and CDR2 YFSETQ. The CDR3 DNA is TGCGCCAGCAGCCAGGAGGGATCACCCCTCCACTTT. Residues: CASSQEGSPLHF. The full variable domain, completed using reference TRBV5-1 and TRBJ1-6, is KAGVTQTPRYLIKTRGQQVTLSCSPISGHRSVSWYQQTPGQGLQFLFEYFSETQRNKGNFPGRFSGRQFSNSRSEMNVSTLELGDSALYLCASSQEGSPLHFGNGTRLTVT.

On this clone itself: Other DNA sequences from this sample encode an identical CDR3 as well. V and J are TRBV5-1 and TRBJ2-7; D ambiguous. CDR3 size: 14 residues. Germline-derived CDR1 and CDR2 are SGHRS and YFSETQ. V lost 4 bases, J lost 2 bases, and 13 bases lay in between. CDR3 sequence (DNA): TGCGCCAGCAGCCCACCCGGCCAGGCCTACGAGCAGTACTTC. This translates into CASSPPGQAYEQYF.

This clone was recorded a few times. The rearrangement links TRBV10-3 to TRBJ2-6; D ambiguous. Trimming stripped 4 bases from V and 4 bases from J, with 8 bases between. This CDR3 comprises 14 residues. CDR1 and CDR2 (germline): ENHRY, SYGVKD. In nucleotides, the CDR3 is TGTGCCATCAGTGCCCGCCCAGGGGCCAACGTCCTGACTTTC. It translates to CAISARPGANVLTF.

This chain links TRBV6-1 with TRBJ2-1, with no clear D. V lost 1 base, J lost 3 bases, and 7 bases lay in between. Germline CDR1 and CDR2: MNHNS and SASEGT. There are 14 residues in the CDR3. The CDR3 loop is CASSEVGYYNEQFF. The CDR3 region has the DNA TGTGCCAGCAGTGAAGTCGGCTACTACAATGAGCAGTTCTTC.

The chain recombines TRBV7-2 with TRBJ2-1; D unresolved. Germline assignment: CDR1 SGHTA and CDR2 FQGNSA. The V end lost 1 base, the J end lost 0 bases, and 13 bases lay between the germline ends. The CDR3 is 17 residues long. The CDR3 protein is CASSLDPRQPSYNEQFF. DNA of the CDR3: TGTGCCAGCAGCTTAGATCCTAGACAACCCTCCTACAATGAGCAGTTCTTC.

This clone occurred a few times. This chain links TRBV5-6 with TRBJ1-1; 7 bases are shared with TRBD1. Germline CDR1 is SGHDT and CDR2 is YYEEEE. The CDR3 totals 16 residues. V shed 2 bases and J 2 bases; nucleotides not matched to a gene: 9. The CDR3 sequence is CASSFYQGVGNTEAFF. The CDR3, as DNA: TGTGCCAGCAGCTTTTATCAGGGGGTGGGAAACACTGAAGCTTTCTTT.

The chain uses TRBV7-9 and TRBJ2-1; no definite D call. Germline CDR1 reads SEHNR; CDR2 reads FQNEAQ (reference sequence). CDR3 size: 17 residues. Trimming removed 4 bases at V and 5 bases at J, with 21 bases between. CDR3: CASSSGTSLLSNNEQFF. The CDR3 region has the DNA TGTGCCAGCAGCTCGGGCACGAGCCTATTGTCGAACAATGAGCAGTTCTTC.